The present TCR beta chain was sequenced within a study of T cell responses to AZD1222 COVID-19 vaccine. Study-level information: Second-dose timings of about 4 or about 12 weeks were pooled.

V lost 8 bases, J lost 0 bases, and 8 bases lay in between. The CDR3 is 12 amino acids. Germline V CDR1 and CDR2: MNHEY, SMNVEV (reference sequence). Study results and caveats: Only 5 or 6 people who got AZD1222 tested seropositive at baseline. Reportedly, nearly half of unique spike TCRs recognized epitopes outside B.1.351/B.1.1.7 mutations. No day 14 peak samples; only post-peak repertoires were characterized.

Remarks on this clone: Its antigen remains unidentified.

TCRdb keeps only in-frame clones here, not all; method: immunoSEQ multiplex PCR. In the table there are around 100,000 clones, approximately 89% of which are singletons. The clonotype comes from an adult in good health. The material was peripheral blood, obtained on day 0 of AZD1222 vaccination. The V call is TRBV27, the J call TRBJ2-7, with D possibly matching TRBD1 (6 bases). This CDR3 is CASGDNSYEQYF. CDR3 sequence (DNA): TGTGCCAGCGGGGACAACTCCTACGAGCAGTACTTC.